Presented here are 9 T cell receptor beta chains from one specimen sequenced in a study of patients and donors after allogeneic stem cell transplantation. From the RT-PCR reads, TCRdb called clonotypes with MiXCR, one entry per CDR3 protein. The sample shows just over 55,000 distinct CDR3 sequences, approximately 12% of them seen only once. Sequenced: blood, either unsorted or a sorted T cell fraction (not recorded which). All receptors come from a human donor who was either an allogeneic HSCT recipient or a stem cell or donor lymphocyte infusion donor (not recorded which). It is not recorded whose cells these are; they may come from a transplant donor.

The chain has TRBV5-1 and TRBJ2-5; 13 nucleotides line up with TRBD2. The CDR3 runs to 17 residues. The germline V gene has CDR1 SGHRS and CDR2 YFSETQ. V trimming: 4 bases; J trimming: 3 bases; junction bases outside the gene matches: 9. Written as DNA, the CDR3 is TGCGCCAGCAGCCGGATCGGGACTAGCGGGACTAAAGAGACCCAGTACTTC. Its translation is CASSRIGTSGTKETQYF.

The chain employs TRBV7-6 and TRBJ1-1, with 10 bases fitting TRBD1. This CDR3 has 16 residues. Germline V gene lookup returns CDR1 SGHVS and CDR2 FNYEAQ. With V trimmed by 5 bases and J by 1 base, 7 bases remained unmatched. In DNA, the CDR3 is TGTGCCAGCAGCCAGGGGACAGGGGCACAGAACACTGAAGCTTTCTTT. Amino acids: CASSQGTGAQNTEAFF.

Notes on this clonotype: A much larger clone lies one base from this, so it may be a read error. This chain connects TRBV27 to TRBJ2-7, with D perhaps TRBD2 (7 bases). The CDR3 spans 15 residues. Trimming removed 2 bases at V and 5 bases at J, with 16 bases between. Per the germline V gene, CDR1 is MNHEY and CDR2 is SMNVEV (reference sequence). The CDR3 region is CASSLTGGLSHEQYF. The CDR3 coding sequence is TGTGCCAGCAGTTTAACGGGGGGCCTTTCTCACGAGCAGTACTTC.

The V gene is TRBV15, the J gene TRBJ1-6; D uncertain. The CDR3 runs 17 residues. The germline CDR1 and CDR2 sequences are LNHNV and YYDKDF (reference sequence). V was clipped by 7 bases and J by 0 bases, with 16 bases between them. The CDR3 reads CATTCQYESSYNSPLHF. CDR3 sequence (DNA): TGTGCCACCACATGCCAATACGAGAGCTCCTATAATTCACCCCTCCACTTT. Full variable domain (missing parts from reference TRBV15 and TRBJ1-6): DAMVIQNPRYQVTQFGKPVTLSCSQTLNHNVMYWYQQKSSQAPKLLFHYYDKDFNNEADTPDNFQSRRPNTSFCFLDIRSPGLGDTAMYLCATTCQYESSYNSPLHFGNGTRLTVT.

The chain recombines TRBV7-6 with TRBJ1-1, with a tentative D call TRBD1 (5 bases). This CDR3 contains 15 residues. The germline V gene has CDR1 SGHVS and CDR2 FNYEAQ. The V gene lost 8 bases and the J gene lost 5 bases, with 21 bases spanning the gap. CDR3 sequence (DNA): TGTGCCAGCTGCCCCTTGGAGGGACGGGAGACTGAAGCTTTCTTT. As protein: CASCPLEGRETEAFF. The variable domain in full, with the rest retrieved from reference TRBV7-6 and TRBJ1-1, is GAGVSQSPRYKVTKRGQDVALRCDPISGHVSLYWYRQALGQGPEFLTYFNYEAQQDKSGLPNDRFSAERPEGSISTLTIQRTEQRDSAMYRCASCPLEGRETEAFFGQGTRLTVV.

This clonotype has ten or more counts. The chain joins TRBV9 to TRBJ1-1; D is unclear. Trimming removed 0 bases from V and 0 bases from J, with 12 bases in between. Per the germline V gene, CDR1 is SGDLS and CDR2 is YYNGEE. The CDR3 extends over 16 amino acids. The CDR3 region has the DNA TGTGCCAGCAGCGTAGCGTGGACGGGGATGAACACTGAAGCTTTCTTT. Translating gives CASSVAWTGMNTEAFF.

The genes are TRBV29-1 and TRBJ2-1; 12 bases are shared with TRBD2. The CDR3 spans 14 residues. Trimming cost V 5 bases and J 6 bases; bases outside gene matches: 5. The germline V gene has CDR1 SQVTM and CDR2 ANQGSEA. The DNA of the CDR3 is TGCAGCGTTCAGCTAGCGGGAGGGCCCAATGAGCAGTTCTTC. Its protein is CSVQLAGGPNEQFF.

This clonotype turned up a few times. This chain uses TRBV9 with TRBJ2-3; D not certain. The CDR3 has 14 residues. From germline, CDR1 is SGDLS and CDR2 YYNGEE. Trimming pared 0 bases from V and 2 bases from J, leaving 7 bases between. DNA for the CDR3: TGTGCCAGCAGCGTAGAGCTACTCACAGATACGCAGTATTTT. Protein product: CASSVELLTDTQYF.

This clonotype was recorded many times. The chain carries TRBV12-3 or TRBV12-4 and TRBJ1-2, with 7 nucleotides matching TRBD1. The CDR3 is 14 residues long. V shed 5 bases and J 3 bases; nucleotides not matched to a gene: 6. This chain's CDR3 is CASSRQGIDYGYTF. The CDR3 DNA reads as TGTGCCAGCAGTCGACAGGGAATTGACTATGGCTACACCTTC.